These 20 T cell receptor beta chains were all obtained from the same sample, sequenced in a study of blood T cell repertoires in COVID-19. Only in-frame clones appear in the TCRdb table, and some are missing; sequencing was by immunoSEQ multiplex PCR. The sample lists over 75,000 clones; about 86% were seen once. The sample consisted of peripheral blood. These receptors were obtained from a man aged 50-60 years with COVID-19, enrolled during active disease.

This clone appeared a few times. This chain connects TRBV28 to TRBJ2-4; 7 bases map to TRBD1. Germline loops: CDR1 MDHEN, CDR2 SYDVKM. J was trimmed by 8 bases and V by 6 bases; bases with no gene match: 10. This CDR3 is 14 amino acids long. DNA for the CDR3: TGTGCCAGCAGAGAACAGGGGACCCCTGACATTCAGTACTTC. It translates to CASREQGTPDIQYF. Complete variable domain (other parts from reference TRBV28 and TRBJ2-4): DVKVTQSSRYLVKRTGEKVFLECVQDMDHENMFWYRQDPGLGLRLIYFSYDVKMKEKGDIPEGYSVSREKKERFSLILESASTNQTSMYLCASREQGTPDIQYFGAGTRLSVL.

This chain links TRBV7-9 with TRBJ1-3, with 9 positions matching TRBD1. Germline values: CDR1 SEHNR, CDR2 FQNEAQ (reference sequence). This CDR3 spans 13 amino acids. J lost 7 bases, V lost 5 bases, and 3 bases had no gene match. The DNA of the CDR3 is TGTGCCAGCAGCATTGACAGGGGGAACACCATATATTTT. It yields the protein CASSIDRGNTIYF.

This chain connects TRBV3-1 (or the pseudogene TRBV3-2) to TRBJ2-3; the D gene is possibly TRBD2 (6 bases). The CDR3 has 13 amino acids. The V end lost 5 bases, the J end lost 8 bases, and 14 bases lay between the germline ends. Germline V gene sequence: CDR1 LGHDT, CDR2 YNNKEL (reference sequence). This chain's CDR3 is CASSNRGYGTQYF. CDR3 in DNA: TGTGCCAGCAGCAACCGGGGGTATGGTACGCAGTATTTT.

This sequence joins TRBV9 and TRBJ1-2; no firm D call. CDR3 length: 12 residues. Trimming removed 3 bases at V and 2 bases at J, with 5 bases between. The germline V gene has CDR1 SGDLS and CDR2 YYNGEE. The CDR3 DNA is TGTGCCAGCAGCGACAGAAACTATGGCTACACCTTC. It specifies CASSDRNYGYTF.

The V and J genes are TRBV5-1 and TRBJ2-7, with D tentatively TRBD1 (6 bases). This CDR3 has 16 amino acids. Germline V gives CDR1 SGHRS, CDR2 YFSETQ. Trimming pared 4 bases from V and 6 bases from J, leaving 23 bases between. In DNA form, the CDR3 reads TGCGCCAGCAGCCCTCGAAGGACAGCGAAAAACGGCGAGCAGTACTTC. Its translation is CASSPRRTAKNGEQYF.

This clone was observed a handful of times. The V and J genes are TRBV7-9 and TRBJ2-1, with TRBD2 matching 8 bases. This CDR3 region has 17 residues. The germline gives CDR1 SEHNR, CDR2 FQNEAQ (reference sequence). V was pared by 5 bases and J by 3 bases, with 12 bases of the junction left unmatched. CDR3 nucleotides: TGTGCCAGCAGCCCACCCCTGACTAGCGTTGACTACAATGAGCAGTTCTTC. Its translation is CASSPPLTSVDYNEQFF. Together with reference TRBV7-9 and TRBJ2-1, the CDR3 gives the full variable domain: DTGVSQNPRHKITKRGQNVTFRCDPISEHNRLYWYRQTLGQGPEFLTYFQNEAQLEKSRLLSDRFSAERPKGSFSTLEIQRTEQGDSAMYLCASSPPLTSVDYNEQFFGPGTRLTVL.

This sequence joins TRBV5-1 and TRBJ2-3; 7 nucleotides align to TRBD1. Losses at the gene ends were 4 bases for V and 0 bases for J; bases not matched to a gene: 8. Germline CDR1 reads SGHRS; CDR2 reads YFSETQ. This CDR3 spans 16 amino acids. In DNA, the CDR3 is TGCGCCAGCAGCACCGGGACAGTGACTAGCACAGATACGCAGTATTTT. Translated: CASSTGTVTSTDTQYF.

The chain has TRBV20-1 and TRBJ2-7; TRBD1 might be the D (6 bases). From germline, CDR1 is DFQATT and CDR2 SNEGSKA (reference sequence). This CDR3 region has 11 residues. V lost 3 bases to trimming and J lost 5 bases, with 8 bases between them. CDR3 sequence (DNA): TGCAGTGCTAGGCAGGGGAACGAGCAGTACTTC. It specifies CSARQGNEQYF.

This clone was seen repeatedly, ten times or more. The rearrangement links TRBV5-1 to TRBJ1-5; D is undetermined. Germline V gives CDR1 SGHRS, CDR2 YFSETQ. V was shortened by 0 bases and J by 1 base, with 2 bases between the two germline ends. This CDR3 region has 13 residues. The chain's CDR3 is CASSLASNQPQHF. In DNA form, the CDR3 reads TGCGCCAGCAGCTTGGCGAGCAATCAGCCCCAGCATTTT.

The rearrangement joins TRBV4-3 to TRBJ2-2; 7 bases are shared with TRBD2. Germline V CDR1 and CDR2: LGHNA, YSLEER. The CDR3 loop spans 15 amino acids. Trimming took 4 bases from V and 4 from J; bases not matched to a gene: 6. CDR3 bases: TGCGCCAGCAGCCTTGAGGGAGGGATCACCGGGGAGCTGTTTTTT. This encodes CASSLEGGITGELFF.

This clone was seen a single time. The chain links TRBV6-2 or TRBV6-3 to TRBJ2-1; D might be TRBD2 (7 bases). V lost 3 bases to trimming and J lost 7 bases, with 13 bases between them. The length of the CDR3 is 14 residues. Per the germline V gene, CDR1 is MNHEY and CDR2 is SVGEGT. The CDR3 nucleotides read TGTGCCAGCAGTTATGGGGGGGGGCAGAATGAGCAGTTCTTC. As protein: CASSYGGGQNEQFF.

The chain links TRBV2 to TRBJ1-1; no clear D. The CDR3 contains 11 residues. The germline CDR1 and CDR2 sequences are SNHLY and FYNNEI. Trimming shortened V by 7 bases and J by 0 bases, and 3 bases separated the two germline ends. The CDR3 DNA reads TGTGCCAGCAACTTGAACACTGAAGCTTTCTTT. Protein: CASNLNTEAFF.

About this clone: Other DNA sequences in this specimen translate into the identical CDR3. V gene TRBV5-1 combines with J gene TRBJ1-1; TRBD1 matches 9 bases. The V gene end was trimmed by 2 bases and the J gene end by 0 bases; junction bases not matched to a gene: 2. Germline CDR1 is SGHRS and CDR2 is YFSETQ. The CDR3 sequence is 15 residues long. The CDR3 protein is CASSLDRGMNTEAFF. CDR3 sequence (DNA): TGCGCCAGCAGCTTAGACAGGGGGATGAACACTGAAGCTTTCTTT.

The chain links TRBV7-8 to TRBJ1-1; D is ambiguous. Trimming cost V 3 bases and J 8 bases, with 13 bases left between them. The CDR3 covers 13 residues. Germline CDR1 and CDR2: SGHVS and FQNEAQ. DNA of the CDR3: TGTGCCAGCAGCTTGTGGAGGGATAGAGAAGCTTTCTTT. Encoded protein: CASSLWRDREAFF.

This chain links TRBV5-1 with TRBJ1-2; 7 bases align to TRBD1. V was pared by 0 bases and J by 7 bases, with 3 bases of the junction left unmatched. The germline V gene encodes CDR1 SGHRS and CDR2 YFSETQ. The CDR3 consists of 13 residues. CDR3: CASSLGTGVGYTF. For the CDR3, the DNA is TGCGCCAGCAGCTTGGGAACAGGGGTTGGCTACACCTTC.

This clone has only one observation. The chain is built from TRBV4-2 and TRBJ2-7; 9 bases are a match to TRBD1. The CDR3 has 13 amino acids. CDR1 is LGHNA, CDR2 YNFKEQ, per germline. Trimming cost V 4 bases and J 5 bases; bases outside gene matches: 3. The CDR3 DNA reads TGTGCCAGCAGCCCCCGGACAGGGGACGAGCAGTACTTC. Its translation: CASSPRTGDEQYF.

The chain has TRBV7-9 and TRBJ1-2, with 8 bases aligning to TRBD1. Germline V gene sequence: CDR1 SEHNR, CDR2 FQNEAQ (reference sequence). This CDR3 is 18 amino acids long. J was trimmed by 8 bases and V by 1 base; bases with no gene match: 18. The CDR3 loop is CASSLVGSKQGARMGYTF. Here the CDR3 DNA reads TGTGCCAGCAGCTTAGTAGGATCGAAGCAGGGGGCTCGAATGGGCTACACCTTC.

This chain links TRBV11-2 with TRBJ1-2, with D possibly being TRBD1 (5 bases). V lost 3 bases and J lost 4, with 9 bases in between. Germline V lookup: CDR1 SGHAT, CDR2 FQNNGV. This CDR3 is built from 13 residues. The CDR3 nucleotides read TGTGCCAGCAGCTTGGGGCAGGTCTATGGCTACACCTTC. Its protein is CASSLGQVYGYTF.

This chain links TRBV11-2 with TRBJ2-7, with TRBD2 identical over 9 bases. V shed 1 base and J 2 bases; nucleotides not matched to a gene: 3. This CDR3 has 15 residues. CDR1 and CDR2 (germline): SGHAT, FQNNGV. The CDR3 loop reads CASSLASGTAYEQYF. The CDR3 DNA reads TGTGCCAGCAGCTTAGCTAGCGGGACGGCCTACGAGCAGTACTTC.

The chain uses TRBV28 and TRBJ2-1, with 7 bases lining up with TRBD2. J was trimmed by 4 bases and V by 4 bases; bases with no gene match: 4. The germline CDR1 and CDR2 sequences are MDHEN and SYDVKM. This CDR3 contains 14 residues. CDR3 protein: CASSSGTTYNEQFF. The CDR3 coding sequence is TGTGCCAGCAGTTCCGGGACTACATACAATGAGCAGTTCTTC. The full variable domain, rest sourced from reference TRBV28 and TRBJ2-1, is DVKVTQSSRYLVKRTGEKVFLECVQDMDHENMFWYRQDPGLGLRLIYFSYDVKMKEKGDIPEGYSVSREKKERFSLILESASTNQTSMYLCASSSGTTYNEQFFGPGTRLTVL.